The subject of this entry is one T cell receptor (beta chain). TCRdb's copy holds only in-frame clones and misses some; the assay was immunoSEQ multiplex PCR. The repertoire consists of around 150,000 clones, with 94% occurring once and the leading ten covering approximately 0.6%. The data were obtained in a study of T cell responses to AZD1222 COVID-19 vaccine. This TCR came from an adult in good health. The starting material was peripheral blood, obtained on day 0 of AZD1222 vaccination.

The CDR3 region is CASSRDGQQTTIRSEQFF. In nucleotides, the CDR3 is TGTGCCAGCAGTCGGGACGGACAACAGACTACGATCCGGAGTGAGCAGTTCTTC. This rearrangement joins TRBV28 to TRBJ2-1, with D perhaps given as TRBD1 or TRBD2 (5 bases each). Germline V gene data show CDR1 as MDHEN and CDR2 as SYDVKM. The CDR3 length is 18 residues. V was shortened by 5 bases and J by 9 bases, with 29 bases between the two germline ends.